The T cell receptor beta chain under discussion was sequenced for a study of OX40 agonist ivuxolimab in advanced cancers. About the study: The treatment was a fully human IgG2 OX40 agonist, ivuxolimab.

Sequencing used immunoSEQ multiplex PCR; TCRdb keeps in-frame clones, though not all of them. The sample records around 75,000 clones, around 88% being singletons. This receptor was identified in an adult with an advanced solid tumor such as melanoma, head and neck, liver or kidney cancer. The sequencing here drew on CD4+ or CD8+ T cells sorted from blood, taken in a trial of the OX40 agonist ivuxolimab.

The chain's CDR3 is CASSLGQGAGQPQHF. The CDR3 bases are TGTGCCAGCAGCCTTGGACAGGGGGCGGGTCAGCCCCAGCATTTT. This chain joins TRBV7-2 and TRBJ1-5; 11 bases line up with TRBD1. CDR1 is SGHTA, CDR2 FQGNSA, per germline. V gave up 5 bases and J gave up 6 bases; unmatched junction bases: 6. The CDR3 runs 15 residues.